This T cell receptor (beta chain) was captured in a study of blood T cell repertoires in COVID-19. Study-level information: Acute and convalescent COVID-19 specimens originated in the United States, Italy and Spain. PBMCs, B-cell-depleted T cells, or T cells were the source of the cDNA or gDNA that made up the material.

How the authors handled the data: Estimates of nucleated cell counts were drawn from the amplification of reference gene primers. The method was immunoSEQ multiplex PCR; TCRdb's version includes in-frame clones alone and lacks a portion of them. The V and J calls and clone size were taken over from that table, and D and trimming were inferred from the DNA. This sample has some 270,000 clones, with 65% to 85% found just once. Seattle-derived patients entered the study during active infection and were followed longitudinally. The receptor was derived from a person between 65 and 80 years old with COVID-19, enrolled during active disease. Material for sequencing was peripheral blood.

CDR3 loop: CASSLTPGMETQYF. Here the CDR3 DNA reads TGTGCCAGCAGCTTAACGCCCGGGATGGAGACCCAGTACTTC. This chain uses TRBV7-3 with TRBJ2-5, with D tentatively TRBD2 (5 bases). CDR1 SGHTA and CDR2 FQGTGA come from the germline V gene. V shed 0 bases and J shed 5 bases, with 10 bases lying between them. CDR3 size: 14 residues.